The T cell receptor (beta chain) described here comes from a study of blood T cells in healthy people across ages. Study findings and constraints: Estimated diversity across one million T cells was deemed an underestimate.

Germline V gene data show CDR1 as SGHRS and CDR2 as YFSETQ. The CDR3 is 15 amino acids. The ends were cut back, 2 bases at V and 3 bases at J, with 14 bases in the middle. Of note for this clonotype: Its antigen remains unidentified.

A second PCR of 7 to 11 cycles used a sample-barcoded 5' primer and a J-beta primer mix. TCRdb fed the 5' RACE reads into MiXCR, producing one record per CDR3 protein. The sample carries 550,000 to 650,000 distinct CDR3 sequences, around a quarter recorded once. These data are also associated with another study on T cells of mothers and their children.

Sequences were obtained from blood. This receptor was identified in a boy aged 2 to 9 in good health. The chain is built from TRBV5-1 and TRBJ1-2; D uncertain. The CDR3 sequence is CASSFSGYSDYGYTF. CDR3 DNA sequence: TGCGCCAGCAGCTTCTCGGGGTATTCTGACTATGGCTACACCTTC.